The T cell receptor (beta chain) under discussion was sequenced for a study of CD8 T cells in ankylosing spondylitis (TCRdb year 2017). As for the study more broadly: T cell receptor beta repertoires were profiled in healthy donors and ankylosing spondylitis patients so that disease-linked TCR variants could be found. The whole study cohort included about a hundred healthy donors and over 20 ankylosing spondylitis patients. Samples of peripheral blood were taken, and for ankylosing spondylitis patients, synovial fluid was collected as well.

These reads were obtained on an Illumina HiSeq 2500. TCR beta libraries were prepared by quantitative 5'-RACE with molecular barcodes. As for how the authors treated the data: Disease-linked TCR variants were identified with a new computational method built on a probabilistic model of VDJ rearrangement. TCRdb reran the public reads through fastp at Q25 and MiXCR, keeping productive beta chains. Each entry is one CDR3 protein sequence, shown with its most common DNA and genes. It is TCRdb's table, rather than the study itself, that gives the V and J calls and clone size. The sample table holds 350,000 to 450,000 distinct CDR3 sequences, of which 25% to 30% were seen once. The ten largest clonotypes hold 0.75% to 0.9% of the sample. As encoded in the germline V gene, CDR1 is LGHNT while CDR2 is FRNRAP. Inclusive of the bounding cysteine and phenylalanine, the CDR3 is 14 residues long. The entry retains the CDR3 DNA only, 42 bases that are in frame from base 1. V loses 1 base of germline sequence and J loses 0 bases, and the interval between the two ends is 1 base.

About this clonotype itself: Its antigen is currently not known. Nothing much larger sits one base from this clone, and base qualities are not available.

On the study overall, not on this receptor specifically: Some TCR beta motif variants had previously been reported in synovial fluid and blood of reactive arthritis patients, which suggested common disease-initiation mechanisms. The disease-linked clones were reported to be significantly enriched in matched synovial fluid samples from ankylosing spondylitis patients. In peripheral blood, the disease-linked clones were found at relatively low frequencies and had a CD8+ phenotype. Blood from ankylosing spondylitis patients appeared to be characterized by a TCR beta motif composed of about eight highly homologous amino acid variants.

The specimen sequenced was blood, either unsorted or a sorted T cell fraction (not recorded which). The chain links TRBV12-5 with TRBJ2-6, with no reliable assignment of the D segment. This clonotype originated in a male donor with ankylosing spondylitis. The CDR3 region reads CASGLDSGANVLTF. The DNA sequence is as follows: TGTGCTAGTGGTTTGGACTCTGGGGCCAACGTCCTGACTTTC.